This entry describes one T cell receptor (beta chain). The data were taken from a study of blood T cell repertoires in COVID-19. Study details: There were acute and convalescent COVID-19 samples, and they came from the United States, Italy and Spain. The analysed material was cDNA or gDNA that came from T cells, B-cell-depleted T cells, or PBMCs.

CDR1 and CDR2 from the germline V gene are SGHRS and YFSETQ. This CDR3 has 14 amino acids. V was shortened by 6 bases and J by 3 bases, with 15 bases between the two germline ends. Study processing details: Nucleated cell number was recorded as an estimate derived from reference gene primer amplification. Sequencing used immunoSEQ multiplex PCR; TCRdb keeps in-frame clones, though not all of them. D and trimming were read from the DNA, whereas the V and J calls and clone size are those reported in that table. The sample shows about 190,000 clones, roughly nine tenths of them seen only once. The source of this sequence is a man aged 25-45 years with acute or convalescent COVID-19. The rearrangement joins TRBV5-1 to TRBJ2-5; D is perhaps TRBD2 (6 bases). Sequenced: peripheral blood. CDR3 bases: TGCGCCAGCAAGTTTAAGGAGCGGGAAGAGACCCAGTACTTC. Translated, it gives CASKFKEREETQYF. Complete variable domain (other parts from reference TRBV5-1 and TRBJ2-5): KAGVTQTPRYLIKTRGQQVTLSCSPISGHRSVSWYQQTPGQGLQFLFEYFSETQRNKGNFPGRFSGRQFSNSRSEMNVSTLELGDSALYLCASKFKEREETQYFGPGTRLLVL.